One and the same sample provided the 9 T cell receptor beta chains below, sequenced in a study of T cell responses to AZD1222 COVID-19 vaccine. The assay was immunoSEQ multiplex PCR, and TCRdb's table has in-frame clones only and misses some. The sample has about 110,000 clones; roughly nine tenths are singletons. Sequencing was performed on peripheral blood, taken on day 0 of AZD1222 vaccination. These TCRs come from an adult in good health.

The chain joins TRBV4-1 to TRBJ1-1, with a weak D call TRBD1 (6 bases). This CDR3 has 15 residues. Trimming took off 1 base at V and 1 base at J, with 10 bases between the two ends. Germline V gene sequence: CDR1 MGHRA, CDR2 YSYEKL. CDR3 region: CASSQGGQKNTEAFF. The CDR3 nucleotides read TGCGCCAGCAGCCAAGGCGGACAGAAGAACACTGAAGCTTTCTTT.

This chain joins TRBV7-8 and TRBJ2-1; 12 bases map to TRBD2. V dropped 4 bases and J dropped 8; count of bases not matched to a gene: 9. Germline lookup yields CDR1 SGHVS and CDR2 FQNEAQ. The CDR3 has 16 residues. The CDR3 loop is CASSWRLAGVPDEQFF. CDR3 sequence (DNA): TGTGCCAGCAGCTGGAGACTAGCGGGAGTACCTGATGAGCAGTTCTTC.

The chain couples TRBV5-1 to TRBJ2-5; the match to TRBD2 covers 11 bases. Per germline, CDR1 SGHRS and CDR2 YFSETQ. Trimming cost V 5 bases and J 4 bases; bases outside gene matches: 4. The CDR3 is made up of 14 amino acids. The DNA of the CDR3 is TGCGCCAGCAGAACTAGCGGGGGAGGAGAGACCCAGTACTTC. Translated: CASRTSGGGETQYF.

A note on this clone: At one end, the junction sequence differs from germline, possibly due to a read error. At the DNA level, this CDR3 is encoded by other sequences in the same sample as well. This chain joins TRBV7-7 and TRBJ2-5; unclear D gene. CDR3 length: 13 amino acids. Germline CDR1 reads SSHAT; CDR2 reads FNYEAQ (reference sequence). This CDR3 reads CASSLGPQETQYF. The CDR3 nucleotides read TGTGCTAGCAGCCTCGGACCCCAAGAGACCCAGTACTTC.

CDR3 in DNA: TGCGCCAGCGCCATCCTAGCGGGGGGGGCCTACAATGAGCAGTTCTTC. Protein sequence: CASAILAGGAYNEQFF. The gene calls are TRBV5-1 and TRBJ2-1; 12 bases match TRBD2. The J segment lost 2 bases and the V segment lost 7 bases, leaving 7 bases of the junction unmatched. Germline V CDR1 and CDR2: SGHRS, YFSETQ. The CDR3 has 16 residues.

The rearrangement joins TRBV9 to TRBJ1-5; D remains unclear. The length of the CDR3 is 16 residues. The ends were cut back, 0 bases at V and 0 bases at J, with 10 bases in the middle. CDR1 is SGDLS, CDR2 YYNGEE, per germline. CDR3 nucleotides: TGTGCCAGCAGCGTAGGTCCCTCGTATAGCAATCAGCCCCAGCATTTT. The encoded protein is CASSVGPSYSNQPQHF.

The rearrangement uses TRBV11-2 and TRBJ1-2, with TRBD1 identical over 9 bases. Trimming at V came to 3 bases and at J to 4 bases, leaving 9 bases not matched to a gene. The CDR3 covers 16 residues. CDR1 and CDR2 (germline): SGHAT, FQNNGV. The CDR3 spells CASSFAGTGTLYGYTF. As DNA, the CDR3 is TGTGCCAGCAGCTTCGCCGGGACAGGGACTCTCTATGGCTACACCTTC.

The chain combines TRBV2 with TRBJ1-3; unclear D gene. Germline CDR1 reads SNHLY; CDR2 reads FYNNEI. V shed 8 bases and J shed 0 bases, with 11 bases lying between them. The CDR3 contains 14 residues. CDR3 residues: CASLVTSSGNTIYF. In DNA form, the CDR3 reads TGTGCCAGCCTTGTCACTAGCTCTGGAAACACCATATATTTT.

V usage is TRBV29-1 and J usage is TRBJ2-3; 7 positions match TRBD1. With 2 bases clipped from V and 4 bases from J, the junction kept 3 bases outside the gene matches. CDR3 length: 13 residues. Germline V gene lookup returns CDR1 SQVTM and CDR2 ANQGSEA. CDR3 sequence (DNA): TGCAGCGTTGAAAGGCAGGGGGCAGATACGCAGTATTTT. This encodes CSVERQGADTQYF.